Included here is one T cell receptor beta chain sequence, with context. This record belongs to a study of cytomegalovirus exposure and HLA in healthy donors. 60 Vbeta and 13 Jbeta primers were used in PCR. Measured with immunoSEQ multiplex PCR; TCRdb has only the in-frame clones, and not every one. The sample lists about 210,000 clones, over 60% seen once, with over 1.5% in the top ten. Sequencing input: PBMCs. The clonotype originates from a male donor in good health and CMV-seronegative.

CDR3 in DNA: TGCGCCAGCAGCCAAGAGGGGCGGACGGACTATGGCTACACCTTC. Translated: CASSQEGRTDYGYTF. V is TRBV4-1 and J is TRBJ1-2; maybe TRBD1 (5 bases). Between the trimmed V and J ends, which lost 0 bases and 3 bases, there was a span of 11 bases. CDR1 is MGHRA, CDR2 YSYEKL, per germline. The CDR3 is 15 residues long.